The clone carrying this T cell receptor (beta chain) has just a few counts. Its cognate antigen is unknown. V was clipped by 6 bases and J by 2 bases, with 11 bases between them. Germline CDR1 reads DFQATT; CDR2 reads SNEGSKA (reference sequence). The CDR3 length is 12 residues. Time point in this sample: blood at routine non-recurrence follow-up after resection. Unsorted samples of tumor, nontumor lung or frozen PBMC had their whole RNA sequenced. The presence of a unique molecular identifier marked each TCR cDNA molecule. MiXCR, run by TCRdb on the 5' RACE reads, gives a single entry per CDR3 protein. The sample yields about 120,000 distinct CDR3 sequences, 9.5% to 15% seen once. This entry belongs to a study of spatial heterogeneity in lung cancer. Study information: There were consistently more beta-chain sequences detected than alpha-chain sequences.

Study-level results: The study found ubiquitous expanded tumor TCRs in blood more at resection than follow-up.

This chain links TRBV20-1 with TRBJ2-7; perhaps TRBD1 as D (5 bases). The material was PBMCs, obtained at follow-up. This TCR was recovered from a male donor with early-stage non-small cell lung cancer. CDR3 protein: CSAGTGTYEQYF. The CDR3, as DNA: TGCAGTGCCGGAACAGGAACCTACGAGCAGTACTTC.